These T cell receptor beta chains were read from a single sample in a study of OX40 agonist ivuxolimab in advanced cancers. Sequenced by immunoSEQ multiplex PCR; TCRdb stores in-frame clones only, minus some. The sample includes over 40,000 clones, about nine tenths seen only once; the top ten take 20% to 30%. The specimen comprised CD4+ or CD8+ T cells sorted from blood, sampled in a trial of the OX40 agonist ivuxolimab. Receptors were obtained from an adult with an advanced solid tumor such as melanoma, head and neck, liver or kidney cancer. The CDR3 runs from the conserved cysteine through the conserved F or W. A D gene is named only where the DNA matches it firmly. Some rows mark clone size as missing; the rest say once, few, many or name a class of expanded clone.

CDR3 length,clone size,D gene,J gene,V gene,CDR3 DNA,CDR3 protein
11,.,.,TRBJ2-5,TRBV30,TGTGCCTGGAGCGATTTAAAGACCCAGTACTTC,CAWSDLKTQYF
10,.,.,TRBJ2-7,TRBV10-3,TGTGCCCCGCCTAACTACGAGCAGTACTTC,CAPPNYEQYF
15,.,.,TRBJ1-1,TRBV7-6,TGTGCCAGCAGCCATACAGGGCCGAGGGACACTGAAGCTTTCTTT,CASSHTGPRDTEAFF
18,medium-sized,TRBD2,TRBJ2-3,TRBV11-2,TGTGCCAGCAGAAAACTCGGGGAGGGACTAGCGGACCCAGATACGCAGTATTTT,CASRKLGEGLADPDTQYF
17,.,TRBD2,TRBJ2-7,TRBV4-2,TGTGCCAGCAGCCAAGACCTAGCGGGAGCACCTTCCTACGAGCAGTACTTC,CASSQDLAGAPSYEQYF
16,.,.,TRBJ2-3,TRBV28,TGTGCCAGCACTACCGCCGGGGGGCACCCCACAGATACGCAGTATTTT,CASTTAGGHPTDTQYF
18,few,.,TRBJ2-3,TRBV21-1,TGTGCCAGCAGCAACGCGAGGCGGGACGACCTAAGCACAGATACGCAGTATTTT,CASSNARRDDLSTDTQYF
14,.,.,TRBJ2-7,TRBV6-9,TGTGCCAGCAGTTACCACCTCGGCTCCTACGAGCAGTACTTC,CASSYHLGSYEQYF
13,.,TRBD1,TRBJ2-7,TRBV19,TGTGCCAGTAGTTTCAGGGGGAAAGGCGAGCAGTACTTC,CASSFRGKGEQYF
14,.,TRBD2,TRBJ2-3,TRBV7-6,TGTGCCAGCAGCCCTGGGACTAGGACAGATACGCAGTATTTT,CASSPGTRTDTQYF
17,.,.,TRBJ1-3,TRBV9,TGTGCCAGCAGCCCCCAATGGGACGTGTCACCTGGAAACACCATATATTTT,CASSPQWDVSPGNTIYF
14,.,TRBD2,TRBJ2-7,TRBV29-1,TGCAGCGTTGTCCCGGGACTAGCGGCCTACGAGCAGTACTTC,CSVVPGLAAYEQYF
11,once,.,TRBJ2-1,TRBV7-9,TGTGCCAGCAGCGCGCACAATGAGCAGTTCTTC,CASSAHNEQFF
15,.,TRBD2,TRBJ2-1,TRBV5-1,TGCGCCAGCAGCTACGGACTAGCGGGAGACAATGAGCAGTTCTTC,CASSYGLAGDNEQFF
16,.,.,TRBJ2-3,TRBV6-5,TGTGCCAGCAGTTACAGCCAGCGGGCCAGCACAGATACGCAGTATTTT,CASSYSQRASTDTQYF
18,.,.,TRBJ1-1,TRBV4-2,TGTGCCAGCAGCCAAGAATTTGTATGGGACAAGGGGGGCACTGAAGCTTTCTTT,CASSQEFVWDKGGTEAFF
14,.,.,TRBJ1-1,TRBV10-3,TGTGCCATCAGTGAGTCCTCCACAAGGGCTGAAGCTTTCTTT,CAISESSTRAEAFF
15,.,.,TRBJ2-7,TRBV4-1,TGCGCCAGCAGTCAGACCTCGGACGGCTCCTACGAGCAGTACTTC,CASSQTSDGSYEQYF
14,.,.,TRBJ2-7,TRBV5-5,TGTGCCAGCACCCTACTCAGGGACACCTACGAGCAGTACTTC,CASTLLRDTYEQYF
13,.,.,TRBJ1-1,TRBV5-1,TGCGCCAGCAGCTCCGGGCCGGACACTGAAGCTTTCTTT,CASSSGPDTEAFF
15,.,.,TRBJ2-1,TRBV2,TGTGCCAGCAGTGAAGCGCTTAGTTCCTACAATGAGCAGTTCTTC,CASSEALSSYNEQFF
15,.,TRBD2,TRBJ2-3,TRBV5-6,TGTGCCAGCAGTTGGACTAGCGGGATAATCGATACGCAGTATTTT,CASSWTSGIIDTQYF
18,.,.,TRBJ2-3,TRBV28,TGTGCCAGCAGTCCACTTCCGAGGGGACATCCCGGCACAGATACGCAGTATTTT,CASSPLPRGHPGTDTQYF
13,once,.,TRBJ1-1,TRBV15,TGTGCCACCAGCAGAGGGTGGAACACTGAAGCTTTCTTT,CATSRGWNTEAFF
15,.,TRBD2,TRBJ2-7,TRBV11-2,TGTGCCAGCAGCTTACCAGCGGGAGGCACCTACGAGCAGTACTTC,CASSLPAGGTYEQYF
17,.,TRBD1,TRBJ2-1,TRBV4-1,TGCGCCAGCAGCCAAGAGGGACAGGCCTCTTCCTACAATGAGCAGTTCTTC,CASSQEGQASSYNEQFF
14,.,.,TRBJ2-3,TRBV27,TGTGCCGGCAGTTTGGGCAGCCCCACAGATACGCAGTATTTT,CAGSLGSPTDTQYF
16,.,TRBD2,TRBJ2-7,TRBV7-9,TGTGCCAGCAGCTCACCTGGGACTAGCGGGAACTACGAGCAGTACTTC,CASSSPGTSGNYEQYF
12,.,.,TRBJ1-2,TRBV9,TGTGCCAGCAGCGTATTGGGTGATGGCTACACCTTC,CASSVLGDGYTF
14,.,TRBD1,TRBJ2-7,TRBV5-4,TGTGCCAGCAGCTTGGACAGGGGGTACTACGAGCAGTACTTC,CASSLDRGYYEQYF
16,.,TRBD1,TRBJ1-5,TRBV6-1,TGTGCCAGCAGTGAGGACAGGGGCTATAGCAATCAGCCCCAGCATTTT,CASSEDRGYSNQPQHF
11,.,.,TRBJ1-1,TRBV19,TGTGCCAGTAGCACTACCCCTGAAGCTTTCTTT,CASSTTPEAFF
14,.,TRBD1,TRBJ2-7,TRBV19,TGTGCCAGTAGTATAGGACAGGGGGCGGACGAGCAGTACTTC,CASSIGQGADEQYF
12,.,.,TRBJ2-7,TRBV7-9,TGTGCCAGCAGCTTAGAACTGGGCGAGCAGTACTTC,CASSLELGEQYF
13,.,.,TRBJ1-2,TRBV19,TGTGCCAGTAGTATAGCCCAGGGTCGTGGCTACACCTTC,CASSIAQGRGYTF
14,.,TRBD1,TRBJ2-1,TRBV28,TGTGCCACCAAATACAGGGGTTCCTACAATGAGCAGTTCTTC,CATKYRGSYNEQFF
15,once,TRBD1,TRBJ1-2,TRBV6-5,TGTGCCAGCAGTTATAATGACAGGGTCTACTATGGCTACACCTTC,CASSYNDRVYYGYTF
14,.,TRBD2,TRBJ2-7,TRBV5-6,TGTGCCAGCAGCTTAGCGGGAGATGGGTACGAGCAGTACTTC,CASSLAGDGYEQYF
15,.,.,TRBJ2-3,TRBV11-1,TGTGCCAGCAGCTTAGATTTGGTTAGCACAGATACGCAGTATTTT,CASSLDLVSTDTQYF
12,.,.,TRBJ2-7,TRBV6-5,TGTGCCAGCAGTTACGGGGGAGGCGAGCAGTACTTC,CASSYGGGEQYF
17,few,.,TRBJ2-5,TRBV7-9,TGTGCCAGCAGCTTAGCTAAGACAGGGAGGGCCCAAGAGACCCAGTACTTC,CASSLAKTGRAQETQYF
15,.,.,TRBJ2-2,TRBV5-4,TGTGCCAGCAGGGGACAAGACTTAAACACCGGGGAGCTGTTTTTT,CASRGQDLNTGELFF
15,.,.,TRBJ2-1,TRBV9,TGTGCCAGCAGCTCTAGTGGCAGGGAGGGGGATGAGCAGTTCTTC,CASSSSGREGDEQFF
15,.,TRBD2,TRBJ2-1,TRBV7-9,TGTGCCAGCAGCCTCCTAGCGGGACCTACACAAGGGCAGTTCTTC,CASSLLAGPTQGQFF
14,once,.,TRBJ2-7,TRBV7-9,TGTGCCAGCAGCTTAACTAGGCCCTCCTACGAGCAGTACTTC,CASSLTRPSYEQYF
19,.,.,TRBJ2-1,TRBV11-2,TGTGCCAGCAGCTTCCAACTCGTGGGGGTTAAGAGCTCCTACAATGAGCAGTTCTTC,CASSFQLVGVKSSYNEQFF
14,.,TRBD2,TRBJ2-7,TRBV10-2,TGCGCCAGCAGTGCGTCGGGAGGGCCATACGAGCAGTACTTC,CASSASGGPYEQYF
14,.,TRBD2,TRBJ2-7,TRBV5-1,TGCGCCAGCAGCCCGGGACTAGCGGGCTACGAGCAGTACTTC,CASSPGLAGYEQYF
13,.,.,TRBJ2-7,TRBV27,TGTGCCAGCAGTTTGGGTCTGGACTACGAGCAGTACTTC,CASSLGLDYEQYF
12,.,TRBD2,TRBJ2-1,TRBV29-1,TGCAGCGGAGCTAGCGGGAGGAATGAGCAGTTCTTC,CSGASGRNEQFF